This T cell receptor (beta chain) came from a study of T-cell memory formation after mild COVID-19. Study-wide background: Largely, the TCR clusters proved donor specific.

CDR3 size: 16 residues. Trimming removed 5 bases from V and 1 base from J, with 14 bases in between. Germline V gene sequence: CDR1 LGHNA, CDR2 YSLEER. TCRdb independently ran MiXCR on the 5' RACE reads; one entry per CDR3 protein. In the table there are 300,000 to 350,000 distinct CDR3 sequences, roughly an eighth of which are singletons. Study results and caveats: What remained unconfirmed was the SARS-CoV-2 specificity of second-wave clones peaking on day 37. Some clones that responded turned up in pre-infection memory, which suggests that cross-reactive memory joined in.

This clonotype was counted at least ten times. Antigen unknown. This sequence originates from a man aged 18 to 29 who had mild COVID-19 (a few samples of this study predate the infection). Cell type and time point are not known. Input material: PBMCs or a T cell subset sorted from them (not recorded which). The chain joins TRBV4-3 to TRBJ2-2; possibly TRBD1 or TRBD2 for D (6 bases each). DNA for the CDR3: TGCGCCAGCAGCTACGGAGGGGGGAGGAACACCGGGGAGCTGTTTTTT. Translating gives CASSYGGGRNTGELFF.